Presented here are 3 T cell receptor beta chains from one specimen sequenced in a study of T cells in Graves' hyperthyroidism and ophthalmopathy. Researchers took RNA transcripts and amplified the TCR beta CDR3 regions from them. The HTBI primer set was used in a first-round RT-PCR of the TCR CDR3. TCRdb reprocessed the multiplex PCR reads with MiXCR, giving one entry per CDR3 protein. The data contain 620,000 or so distinct CDR3 sequences, about 14% of them seen just once; the ten biggest clones take up roughly an eighth. Material: blood. These receptors were obtained from a woman aged 50 to 60 with Graves' ophthalmopathy.

This clonotype was seen at least ten times. The gene calls are TRBV29-1 and TRBJ1-1; 11 bases line up with TRBD1. V shed 2 bases and J 4 bases; nucleotides not matched to a gene: 3. The CDR3 is 14 residues long. Germline V gene data show CDR1 as SQVTM and CDR2 as ANQGSEA. CDR3 DNA sequence: TGCAGCGTTGAAACGGGACAGGGGGGCACTGAAGCTTTCTTT. This sequence encodes CSVETGQGGTEAFF. The complete variable domain, with remaining parts taken from reference TRBV29-1 and TRBJ1-1, reads SAVISQKPSRDICQRGTSLTIQCQVDSQVTMMFWYRQQPGQSLTLIATANQGSEATYESGFVIDKFPISRPNLTFSTLTVSNMSPEDSSIYLCSVETGQGGTEAFFGQGTRLTVV.

This clonotype has a count of ten or more. The V gene is TRBV3-1, the J gene TRBJ1-2; the D is unclear. Germline values: CDR1 LGHDT, CDR2 YNNKEL (reference sequence). The length of the CDR3 is 14 residues. Trimming took 0 bases from V and 4 from J, leaving 9 bases between them. CDR3 in DNA: TGTGCCAGCAGCCAAGAGGACGGGTTCTATGGCTACACCTTC. Protein product: CASSQEDGFYGYTF.

The rearrangement uses TRBV11-2 and TRBJ2-3, with 13 bases lining up with TRBD2. The CDR3 contains 15 residues. Losses at the gene ends were 2 bases for V and 6 bases for J; bases not matched to a gene: 2. The germline CDR1 and CDR2 sequences are SGHAT and FQNNGV. CDR3 region: CASSLTSGGADTQYF. The CDR3 DNA follows: TGTGCCAGCAGCTTAACTAGCGGGGGGGCCGATACGCAGTATTTT.